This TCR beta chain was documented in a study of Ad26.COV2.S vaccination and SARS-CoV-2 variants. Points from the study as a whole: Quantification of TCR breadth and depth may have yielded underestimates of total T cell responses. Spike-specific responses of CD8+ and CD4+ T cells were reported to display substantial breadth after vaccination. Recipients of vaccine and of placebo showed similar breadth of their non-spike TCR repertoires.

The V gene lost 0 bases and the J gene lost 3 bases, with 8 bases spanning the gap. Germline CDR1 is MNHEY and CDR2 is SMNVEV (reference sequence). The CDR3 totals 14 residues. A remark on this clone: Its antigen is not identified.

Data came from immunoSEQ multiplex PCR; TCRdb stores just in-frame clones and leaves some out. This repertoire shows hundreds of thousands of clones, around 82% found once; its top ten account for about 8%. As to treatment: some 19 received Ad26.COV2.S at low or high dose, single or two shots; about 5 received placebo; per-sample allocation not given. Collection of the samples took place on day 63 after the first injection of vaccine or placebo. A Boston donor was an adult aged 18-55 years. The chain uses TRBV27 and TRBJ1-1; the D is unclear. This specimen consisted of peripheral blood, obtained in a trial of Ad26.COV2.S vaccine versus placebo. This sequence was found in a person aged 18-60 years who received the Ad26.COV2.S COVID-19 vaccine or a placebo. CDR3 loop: CASSLSGIHTEAFF. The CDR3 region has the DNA TGTGCCAGCAGTTTATCTGGCATACACACTGAAGCTTTCTTT.